The 8 T cell receptor beta chains presented below share a single source sample, sequenced in a study of blood T cell repertoires in COVID-19. The repertoire was sequenced with immunoSEQ multiplex PCR; TCRdb's copy has only in-frame clones and lacks some. In the table there are 300,000 to 400,000 clones, about 86% of which are singletons. The sample consisted of PBMCs or T cells enriched from blood (not recorded which). These receptor sequences come from a woman aged 40 to 55 with acute COVID-19.

This chain connects TRBV7-2 to TRBJ2-5, with 13 bases lining up with TRBD2. The CDR3 length is 16 residues. Germline-derived CDR1 and CDR2 are SGHTA and FQGNSA. V was clipped by 4 bases and J by 5 bases; unmatched bases: 7. CDR3 amino acids: CASSSLSGLAGETQYF. CDR3 nucleotides: TGTGCCAGCAGCTCCCTATCGGGACTAGCGGGGGAGACCCAGTACTTC.

V gene TRBV19 combines with J gene TRBJ1-1; perhaps TRBD1 as D (6 bases). Trimming took 7 bases from V and 6 from J, leaving 15 bases between them. The CDR3 totals 13 residues. Germline values: CDR1 LNHDA, CDR2 SQIVND (reference sequence). As DNA, the CDR3 is TGTGCCAGTAAGGGGGTTGGGGGCGCTGAAGCTTTCTTT. As protein: CASKGVGGAEAFF.

The chain has TRBV19 and TRBJ2-1; TRBD2 matches at 8 bases. CDR3 length: 15 amino acids. J was trimmed by 5 bases and V by 5 bases; bases with no gene match: 8. Germline CDR1 and CDR2: LNHDA and SQIVND (reference sequence). The CDR3 region is CASSPGGRTHNEQFF. The CDR3 nucleotides are TGTGCCAGTAGTCCGGGGGGGCGGACCCACAATGAGCAGTTCTTC.

The chain links TRBV5-5 to TRBJ2-7, with D maybe TRBD2 (5 bases). There are 14 residues in the CDR3. Germline CDR1 and CDR2: SGHKS and YYEKEE (reference sequence). The V gene lost 1 base and the J gene lost 2 bases, with 10 bases spanning the gap. CDR3 nucleotide sequence: TGTGCCAGCAGCTTGTGGGAGAAGGCCTACGAGCAGTACTTC. As protein: CASSLWEKAYEQYF. Full variable domain (missing parts from reference TRBV5-5 and TRBJ2-7): DAGVTQSPTHLIKTRGQQVTLRCSPISGHKSVSWYQQVLGQGPQFIFQYYEKEERGRGNFPDRFSARQFPNYSSELNVNALLLGDSALYLCASSLWEKAYEQYFGPGTRLTVT.

This clone was seen only a few times. This sequence joins TRBV7-3 and TRBJ2-2, with TRBD2 matching 9 bases. The CDR3 has 17 residues. J gave up 6 bases and V 0 bases, and 8 bases lay outside the gene matches. CDR1 is SGHTA, CDR2 FQGTGA, per germline. The CDR3 reads CASSLTSGRGRAGELFF. The CDR3 nucleotides are TGTGCCAGCAGCTTAACGTCAGGGCGCGGGAGGGCCGGGGAGCTGTTTTTT.

This clone showed up just once. The chain links TRBV6-5 to TRBJ1-2, with 8 bases matching TRBD1. The CDR3 is 14 amino acids. Germline V gives CDR1 MNHEY, CDR2 SVGAGI. The trim removed 5 bases at V and 3 bases at J, leaving 5 bases unmatched. CDR3 sequence (DNA): TGTGCCAGCAGTCCCTTGACAGGGGACTATGGCTACACCTTC. It codes for CASSPLTGDYGYTF.

The chain links TRBV19 to TRBJ1-2; 9 bases are shared with TRBD1. Germline values: CDR1 LNHDA, CDR2 SQIVND (reference sequence). The CDR3 runs to 14 residues. The junction had 5 bases not matched to a gene; V was cut back by 1 base and J by 8 bases. The CDR3 loop is CASSIAWTGDGYTF. As DNA, the CDR3 is TGTGCCAGTAGTATAGCCTGGACAGGGGACGGCTACACCTTC.

The J gene is TRBJ2-7, the V gene TRBV20-1; D possibly corresponds to TRBD1 (5 bases). Trimming shortened V by 3 bases and J by 0 bases, and 15 bases separated the two germline ends. The V gene's germline CDR1 is DFQATT and CDR2 SNEGSKA (reference sequence). The CDR3 extends over 15 amino acids. The CDR3 reads CSASNTTASSYEQYF. The CDR3 region has the DNA TGCAGTGCTAGTAACACGACAGCGAGCTCCTACGAGCAGTACTTC.